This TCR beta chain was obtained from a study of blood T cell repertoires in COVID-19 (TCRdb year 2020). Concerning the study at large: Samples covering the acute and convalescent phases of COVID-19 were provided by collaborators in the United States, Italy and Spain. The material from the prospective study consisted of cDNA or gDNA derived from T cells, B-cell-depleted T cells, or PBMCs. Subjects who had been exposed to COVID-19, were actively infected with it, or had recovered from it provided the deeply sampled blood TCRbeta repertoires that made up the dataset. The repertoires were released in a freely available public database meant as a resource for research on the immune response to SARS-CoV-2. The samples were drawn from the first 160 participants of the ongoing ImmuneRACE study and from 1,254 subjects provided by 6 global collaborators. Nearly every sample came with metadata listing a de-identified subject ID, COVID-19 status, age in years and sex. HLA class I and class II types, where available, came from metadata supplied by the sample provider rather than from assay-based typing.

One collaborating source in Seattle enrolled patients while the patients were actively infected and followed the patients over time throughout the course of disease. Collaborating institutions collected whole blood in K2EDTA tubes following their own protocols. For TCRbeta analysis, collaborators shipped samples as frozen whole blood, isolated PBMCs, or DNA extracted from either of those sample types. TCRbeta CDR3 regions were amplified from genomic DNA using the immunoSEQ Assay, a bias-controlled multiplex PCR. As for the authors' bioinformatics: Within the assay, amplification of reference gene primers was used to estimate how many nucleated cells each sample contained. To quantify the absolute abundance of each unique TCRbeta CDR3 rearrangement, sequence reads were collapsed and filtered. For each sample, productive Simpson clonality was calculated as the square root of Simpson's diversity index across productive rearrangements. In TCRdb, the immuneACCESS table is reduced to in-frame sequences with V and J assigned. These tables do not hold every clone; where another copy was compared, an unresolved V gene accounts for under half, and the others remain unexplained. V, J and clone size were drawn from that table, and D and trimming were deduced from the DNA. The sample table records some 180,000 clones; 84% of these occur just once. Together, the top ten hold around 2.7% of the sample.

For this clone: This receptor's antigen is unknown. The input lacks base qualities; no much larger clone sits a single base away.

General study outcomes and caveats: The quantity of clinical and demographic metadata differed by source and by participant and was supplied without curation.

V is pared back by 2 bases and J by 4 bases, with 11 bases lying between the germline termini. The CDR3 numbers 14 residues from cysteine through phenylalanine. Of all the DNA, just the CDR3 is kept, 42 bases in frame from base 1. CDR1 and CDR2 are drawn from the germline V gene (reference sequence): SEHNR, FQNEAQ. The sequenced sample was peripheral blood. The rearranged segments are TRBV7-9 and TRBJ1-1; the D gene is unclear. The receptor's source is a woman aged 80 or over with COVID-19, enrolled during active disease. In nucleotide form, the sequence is TGTGCCAGCAGCTTATACGTGCAGATCACTGAAGCTTTCTTT. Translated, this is CASSLYVQITEAFF.